Following are 31 T cell receptor beta chains from one sample sequenced in a study of shared clonotypes between healthy human individuals (dated by TCRdb to the early 2020s). Receptors were amplified or captured by the immunoSEQ multiplex PCR assay. This immuneACCESS table, as held by TCRdb, lists in-frame sequences with V and J called but not all clones. Of the missing ones, under half trace to an unresolved V gene in checked studies; the others have no known cause. The sample table holds approximately 1,500,000 clones, of which nearly 99% were seen once. Approximately 0.44% of the sample is taken by the ten largest. Sequenced material: naive CD4+ T cells sorted from blood. The cell subset or site label for this specimen denotes: CD45RA+ positively selected. The receptor source for this set is a man aged 25 to 45 in good health.

The chain employs TRBV6-1 and TRBJ2-7; the match to TRBD1 covers 9 bases. CDR3 size: 19 residues. V shed 4 bases and J 6 bases; nucleotides not matched to a gene: 22. Germline V gene lookup returns CDR1 MNHNS and CDR2 SASEGT. CDR3 region: CASSVLLGFGTGTWSEQYF. The CDR3 region has the DNA TGTGCCAGCAGTGTATTATTGGGGTTTGGGACAGGGACTTGGTCCGAGCAGTACTTC.

The chain employs TRBV29-1 and TRBJ2-7; D perhaps matches TRBD1 (6 bases). V lost 6 bases to trimming and J lost 7 bases, with 16 bases between them. CDR1 and CDR2 from the germline V gene are SQVTM and ANQGSEA. This CDR3 region has 12 residues. CDR3: CSVAFTQGEQYF. CDR3 coding DNA: TGCAGCGTCGCATTTACACAGGGTGAGCAGTACTTC.

J is TRBJ1-2 and V is TRBV5-4, with D maybe TRBD1 (5 bases). V gave up 4 bases and J gave up 4 bases, with 17 bases separating them. The CDR3 is 15 amino acids. Germline CDR1 SGHNT, CDR2 YYREEE (reference sequence). The CDR3 DNA is TGTGCCAGCAGCAGGGGAGCCGCAGGCTCCTATGGCTACACCTTC. Its translation is CASSRGAAGSYGYTF. The entire variable domain, with the rest obtained from reference TRBV5-4 and TRBJ1-2, is as follows: ETGVTQSPTHLIKTRGQQVTLRCSSQSGHNTVSWYQQALGQGPQFIFQYYREEENGRGNFPPRFSGLQFPNYSSELNVNALELDDSALYLCASSRGAAGSYGYTFGSGTRLTVV.

The chain carries TRBV10-1 and TRBJ2-1, with 11 bases matching TRBD2. V lost 4 bases and J lost 7; bases outside the gene matches: 6. CDR1 is WNHNN and CDR2 is SYGVQD in the germline V gene (reference sequence). CDR3 length: 15 amino acids. Written as DNA, the CDR3 is TGCGCCAGCAGTGGAACTAGCGGGAGTTGGAATGAGCAGTTCTTC. Translation gives CASSGTSGSWNEQFF.

This chain links TRBV5-8 with TRBJ1-1, with 9 bases that match TRBD1. V shed 3 bases, J shed 5 bases, and the junction held 8 bases outside the gene matches. The CDR3 extends over 15 amino acids. Per germline, CDR1 SGHTS and CDR2 YDEGEE. CDR3 sequence: CASSSTGGAETEAFF. DNA for the CDR3: TGTGCCAGCAGCTCTACAGGGGGCGCGGAAACTGAAGCTTTCTTT. The whole variable domain, filled in from reference TRBV5-8 and TRBJ1-1, reads EAGVTQSPTHLIKTRGQQATLRCSPISGHTSVYWYQQALGLGLQFLLWYDEGEERNRGNFPPRFSGRQFPNYSSELNVNALELEDSALYLCASSSTGGAETEAFFGQGTRLTVV.

Turning to this clone: Other DNA sequences in the same sample also yield this CDR3. The CDR3 protein is CSVAQGNTEAFF. As DNA, the CDR3 is TGCAGCGTAGCTCAGGGGAACACTGAAGCTTTCTTT. The rearrangement links TRBV29-1 to TRBJ1-1, with D tentatively TRBD1 (5 bases). The CDR3 is 12 amino acids. CDR1 and CDR2 from the germline V gene are SQVTM and ANQGSEA. V was cut by 6 bases and J by 1 base, with 9 bases left in between.

J is TRBJ2-6 and V is TRBV5-1; possible D gene TRBD2, 6 bases. The CDR3 is 14 residues long. Trimming stripped 3 bases from V and 6 bases from J, with 10 bases between. From germline, CDR1 is SGHRS and CDR2 YFSETQ. This CDR3 reads CASSWEAVANVLTF. Here the CDR3 DNA reads TGCGCCAGCAGCTGGGAGGCTGTGGCCAACGTCCTGACTTTC.

The chain employs TRBV21-1 and TRBJ1-2; TRBD1 was called by the table and not checked on the DNA. TRBV21-1 constitutes a pseudogene. The CDR3 contains 14 residues. The CDR3 loop is CASNRGLGLYGYTF. The DNA of the CDR3 is TGTGCCAGCAACAGGGGGCTAGGTTTATATGGCTACACCTTC.

The chain has TRBV5-1 and TRBJ2-1; D not resolved. This CDR3 contains 15 residues. With 0 bases removed from V and 1 base from J, the gap between germline ends came to 8 bases. Germline V gene sequence: CDR1 SGHRS, CDR2 YFSETQ. In DNA, the CDR3 is TGCGCCAGCAGCTTGGGTTACACTTCCTACAATGAGCAGTTCTTC. Amino acids: CASSLGYTSYNEQFF.

The chain joins TRBV2 to TRBJ2-7; no clear D. The CDR3 is 14 residues long. Trimming stripped 2 bases from V and 2 bases from J, with 10 bases between. Germline V gene data show CDR1 as SNHLY and CDR2 as FYNNEI. The CDR3 spells CASSELSLTYEQYF. DNA for the CDR3: TGTGCCAGCAGTGAACTAAGCTTAACCTACGAGCAGTACTTC.

This chain joins TRBV5-6 and TRBJ1-2; 7 nucleotides align to TRBD1. Losses at the gene ends were 4 bases for V and 2 bases for J; bases not matched to a gene: 11. Per germline, CDR1 SGHDT and CDR2 YYEEEE. The CDR3 has 16 amino acids. The CDR3 DNA follows: TGTGCCAGCAGCCCCGCCCCTCACAGGGGAAACTATGGCTACACCTTC. Translating gives CASSPAPHRGNYGYTF.

The chain's CDR3 is CAIRDSYLSGANVLTF. CDR3 nucleotides: TGTGCCATCAGGGATTCATACCTATCTGGGGCCAACGTCCTGACTTTC. The V call is TRBV10-3, the J call TRBJ2-6; no clear D gene. The CDR3 spans 16 residues. The ends were cut back, 6 bases at V and 1 base at J, with 13 bases in the middle. Germline V gene data show CDR1 as ENHRY and CDR2 as SYGVKD.

The chain employs TRBV2 and TRBJ2-7, with 13 bases lining up with TRBD2. CDR1 SNHLY and CDR2 FYNNEI come from the germline V gene. CDR3 length: 16 residues. Losses at the gene ends were 4 bases for V and 1 base for J; bases not matched to a gene: 4. The CDR3 reads CASSGTSGSTSYEQYF. The DNA for the CDR3 is TGTGCCAGCAGTGGGACTAGCGGGAGTACATCCTACGAGCAGTACTTC.

V is TRBV4-2 and J is TRBJ1-1; 7 positions match TRBD1. J gave up 8 bases and V 1 base, and 4 bases lay outside the gene matches. This CDR3 spans 13 amino acids. Germline V CDR1 and CDR2: LGHNA, YNFKEQ. CDR3 protein: CASSQVGTAEAFF. In nucleotides, the CDR3 is TGTGCCAGCAGCCAAGTCGGGACAGCAGAAGCTTTCTTT.

Of note for this clone: This same CDR3 is encoded by further DNA sequences in the sample. The chain recombines TRBV18 with TRBJ2-1; TRBD1 aligns across 7 bases. The junction had 2 bases not matched to a gene; V was cut back by 3 bases and J by 6 bases. Germline lookup yields CDR1 KGHSH and CDR2 LQKENI. CDR3 length: 13 amino acids. CDR3 residues: CASSPAGGNEQFF. The CDR3 DNA is TGTGCCAGCTCACCGGCAGGGGGCAATGAGCAGTTCTTC.

This sequence joins TRBV7-2 and TRBJ2-3; TRBD2 aligns across 10 bases. The CDR3 has 18 amino acids. CDR1 and CDR2 (germline): SGHTA, FQGNSA. The J segment lost 11 bases and the V segment lost 2 bases, leaving 19 bases of the junction unmatched. This chain's CDR3 is CASSLRKTLAGDPRGQYF. The CDR3 nucleotides read TGTGCCAGCAGCTTACGAAAAACTCTAGCGGGAGACCCCAGGGGGCAGTATTTT.

The rearrangement joins TRBV5-6 to TRBJ2-1; D not certain. V was trimmed by 0 bases and J by 2 bases, leaving 0 bases between them. Germline CDR1 is SGHDT and CDR2 is YYEEEE. This CDR3 has 12 residues. As DNA, the CDR3 is TGTGCCAGCAGCTTGGCCTACAATGAGCAGTTCTTC. Amino acid sequence: CASSLAYNEQFF.

V gene TRBV19 combines with J gene TRBJ2-1; D possibly corresponds to TRBD1 (5 bases). Germline lookup yields CDR1 LNHDA and CDR2 SQIVND (reference sequence). The V end lost 7 bases, the J end lost 7 bases, and 17 bases lay between the germline ends. The CDR3 has 14 residues. In DNA form, the CDR3 reads TGTGCCAGTATTTCTCTTTCCGCAGGGAATGAGCAGTTCTTC. Its translation is CASISLSAGNEQFF. Supplemented by reference TRBV19 and TRBJ2-1, the full variable domain reads DGGITQSPKYLFRKEGQNVTLSCEQNLNHDAMYWYRQDPGQGLRLIYYSQIVNDFQKGDIAEGYSVSREKKESFPLTVTSAQKNPTAFYLCASISLSAGNEQFFGPGTRLTVL.

With respect to this clone: This same CDR3 is encoded by further DNA sequences in the sample. The chain uses TRBV18 and TRBJ2-3, with D maybe TRBD2 (6 bases). Trimming shortened V by 3 bases and J by 1 base, and 14 bases separated the two germline ends. Germline V CDR1 and CDR2: KGHSH, LQKENI. The CDR3 is 16 residues long. The DNA of the CDR3 is TGTGCCAGCTCACCCCTTAGTTCGGGAGGCACAGATACGCAGTATTTT. Translating gives CASSPLSSGGTDTQYF.

The V call is TRBV19, the J call TRBJ2-7, with 10 bases identical to TRBD1. CDR3 length: 15 amino acids. Germline CDR1 and CDR2: LNHDA and SQIVND (reference sequence). The junction had 8 bases not matched to a gene; V was cut back by 6 bases and J by 3 bases. The CDR3 here is CASSLGDRGSYEQYF. In DNA, the CDR3 is TGTGCCAGTAGCTTAGGGGACAGGGGAAGCTACGAGCAGTACTTC.

The gene calls are TRBV7-9 and TRBJ2-7; the D is unclear. The ends were cut back, 5 bases at V and 7 bases at J, with 12 bases in the middle. Per germline, CDR1 SEHNR and CDR2 FQNEAQ (reference sequence). CDR3 length: 12 residues. The CDR3 loop reads CASSPRGYEQYF. The CDR3 region has the DNA TGTGCCAGCAGCCCCCGAGGATATGAGCAGTACTTC.

The V gene is TRBV5-4, the J gene TRBJ2-7; D is possibly TRBD2 (6 bases). The CDR3 is made up of 13 amino acids. Per the germline V gene, CDR1 is SGHNT and CDR2 is YYREEE (reference sequence). Trimming took off 2 bases at V and 1 base at J, with 7 bases between the two ends. CDR3 nucleotide sequence: TGTGCCAGCAGCTTTCTAGCGTCCTACGAGCAGTACTTC. The encoded protein is CASSFLASYEQYF.

The chain employs TRBV5-6 and TRBJ2-1, with 8 bases lining up with TRBD2. There are 17 residues in the CDR3. The germline V gene has CDR1 SGHDT and CDR2 YYEEEE. J was trimmed by 4 bases and V by 1 base; bases with no gene match: 10. The chain's CDR3 is CASSLTVAGRLYNEQFF. Written as DNA, the CDR3 is TGTGCCAGCAGCTTGACGGTAGCGGGAAGACTATACAATGAGCAGTTCTTC.

The J gene is TRBJ1-2, the V gene TRBV4-1; no clear D. Trimming took 0 bases from V and 6 from J, leaving 11 bases between them. The CDR3 is 14 residues long. Germline values: CDR1 MGHRA, CDR2 YSYEKL. The CDR3 DNA sequence: TGCGCCAGCAGCCAAGATCCGCTGATGGATGGCTACACCTTC. It codes for CASSQDPLMDGYTF.

The rearrangement joins TRBV10-3 to TRBJ2-5, with 8 bases lining up with TRBD2. Trimming cost V 9 bases and J 1 base; bases outside gene matches: 19. Germline loops: CDR1 ENHRY, CDR2 SYGVKD. The CDR3 spans 18 residues. The CDR3 nucleotides are TGTGCCATGTCGATCGGCGGTTCGGCGGGAGGTATCCAAGAGACCCAGTACTTC. This sequence encodes CAMSIGGSAGGIQETQYF.

The V call is TRBV6-1, the J call TRBJ1-4; 7 bases agree with TRBD1. The CDR3 runs 15 residues. V lost 0 bases, J lost 5 bases, and 3 bases stayed unmatched. Germline lookup yields CDR1 MNHNS and CDR2 SASEGT. CDR3 protein: CASSEAGRGNEKLFF. The CDR3 DNA is TGTGCCAGCAGTGAAGCGGGCAGGGGGAATGAAAAACTGTTTTTT.

This chain's CDR3 is CASSPEGGSNTQYF. CDR3 bases: TGCGCCAGCAGCCCGGAGGGCGGGAGCAATACGCAGTATTTT. The chain employs TRBV5-1 and TRBJ2-3, with 7 bases identical to TRBD2. The germline CDR1 and CDR2 sequences are SGHRS and YFSETQ. J gave up 7 bases and V 4 bases, and 9 bases lay outside the gene matches. This CDR3 has 14 residues.

The gene calls are TRBV4-1 and TRBJ2-5; 7 positions match TRBD2. Germline V gene sequence: CDR1 MGHRA, CDR2 YSYEKL. The V and J ends lost 2 bases and 5 bases, in that order; junction bases with no gene match: 5. CDR3 length: 14 residues. The CDR3 bases are TGCGCCAGCAGCCAAACGGCCGGGAGGGAGACCCAGTACTTC. Amino acid sequence: CASSQTAGRETQYF.

This chain links TRBV28 with TRBJ1-4; a weak D match, TRBD1 (5 bases). This CDR3 has 15 amino acids. V lost 5 bases and J 7 bases, leaving 17 bases between the germline ends. CDR1 and CDR2 (germline): MDHEN, SYDVKM. DNA of the CDR3: TGTGCCAGCAGTACCCCTCAGGGAGGGAGTGAAAAACTGTTTTTT. Translation: CASSTPQGGSEKLFF.

The J gene is TRBJ2-2, the V gene TRBV5-6; no clear D. Looked up from germline, CDR1 is SGHDT and CDR2 is YYEEEE. This CDR3 contains 15 residues. Trimming shortened V by 5 bases and J by 4 bases, and 15 bases separated the two germline ends. CDR3 in DNA: TGTGCCAGCAGTTCCGGGCCATGGAGCACCGGGGAGCTGTTTTTT. Its translation: CASSSGPWSTGELFF.

Worth noting for this clone: This sample includes further DNA sequences coding for the same CDR3. V and J are TRBV6-5 and TRBJ2-2; D gene unclear. The CDR3 sequence is 14 residues long. Germline V CDR1 and CDR2: MNHEY, SVGAGI. Trimming took 2 bases from V and 5 from J, leaving 9 bases between them. The CDR3 region is CASSYGVGTGELFF. CDR3 nucleotides: TGTGCCAGCAGTTACGGCGTTGGTACCGGGGAGCTGTTTTTT.